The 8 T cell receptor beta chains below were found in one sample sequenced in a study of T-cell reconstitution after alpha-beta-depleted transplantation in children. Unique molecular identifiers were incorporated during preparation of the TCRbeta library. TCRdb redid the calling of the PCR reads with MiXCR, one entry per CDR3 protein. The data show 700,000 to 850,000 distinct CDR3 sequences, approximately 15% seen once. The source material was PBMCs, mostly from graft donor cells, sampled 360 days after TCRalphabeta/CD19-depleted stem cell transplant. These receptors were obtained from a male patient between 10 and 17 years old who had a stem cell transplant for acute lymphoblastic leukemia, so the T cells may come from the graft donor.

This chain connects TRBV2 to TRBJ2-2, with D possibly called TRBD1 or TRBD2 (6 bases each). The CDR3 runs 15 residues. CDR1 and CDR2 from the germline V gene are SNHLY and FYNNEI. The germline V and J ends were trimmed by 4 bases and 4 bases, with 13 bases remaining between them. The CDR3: CASSVSGGRTGELFF. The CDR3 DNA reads TGTGCCAGCAGTGTTTCCGGGGGCCGCACCGGGGAGCTGTTTTTT. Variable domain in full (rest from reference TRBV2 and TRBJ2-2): EPEVTQTPSHQVTQMGQEVILRCVPISNHLYFYWYRQILGQKVEFLVSFYNNEISEKSEIFDDQFSVERPDGSNFTLKIRSTKLEDSAMYFCASSVSGGRTGELFFGEGSRLTVL.

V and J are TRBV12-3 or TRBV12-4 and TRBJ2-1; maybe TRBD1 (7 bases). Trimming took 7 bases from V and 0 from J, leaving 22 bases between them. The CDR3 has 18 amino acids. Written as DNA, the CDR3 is TGTGCCAGCAAGGGGGCAGCGGGTATACCCTCCTCCTACAATGAGCAGTTCTTC. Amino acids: CASKGAAGIPSSYNEQFF.

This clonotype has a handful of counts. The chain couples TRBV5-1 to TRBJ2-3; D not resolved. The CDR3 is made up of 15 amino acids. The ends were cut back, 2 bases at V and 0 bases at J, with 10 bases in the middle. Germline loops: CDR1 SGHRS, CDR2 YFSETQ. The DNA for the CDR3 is TGCGCCAGCAGCTTATCTAGTGTTAGCACAGATACGCAGTATTTT. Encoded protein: CASSLSSVSTDTQYF.

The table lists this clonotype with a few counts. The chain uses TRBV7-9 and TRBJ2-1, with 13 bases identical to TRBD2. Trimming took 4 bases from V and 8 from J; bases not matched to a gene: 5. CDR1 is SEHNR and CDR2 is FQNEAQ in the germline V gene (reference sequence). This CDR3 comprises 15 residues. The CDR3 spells CASSWTSGSNDEQFF. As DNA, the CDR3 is TGTGCCAGCAGCTGGACTAGCGGGAGCAACGATGAGCAGTTCTTC.

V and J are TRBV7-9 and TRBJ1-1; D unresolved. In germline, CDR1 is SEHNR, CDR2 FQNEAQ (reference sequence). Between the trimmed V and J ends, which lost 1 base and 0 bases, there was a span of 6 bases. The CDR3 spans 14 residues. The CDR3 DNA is TGTGCCAGCAGCTTAGTTCGGGTGAACACTGAAGCTTTCTTT. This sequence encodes CASSLVRVNTEAFF.

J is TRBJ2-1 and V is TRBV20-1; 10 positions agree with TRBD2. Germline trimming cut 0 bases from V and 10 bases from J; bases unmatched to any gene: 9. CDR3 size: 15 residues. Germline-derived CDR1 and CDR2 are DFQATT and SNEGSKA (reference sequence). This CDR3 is CSARDRPSGSLEQFF. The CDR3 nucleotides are TGCAGTGCTAGAGATCGTCCTAGCGGGAGTCTCGAGCAGTTCTTC.

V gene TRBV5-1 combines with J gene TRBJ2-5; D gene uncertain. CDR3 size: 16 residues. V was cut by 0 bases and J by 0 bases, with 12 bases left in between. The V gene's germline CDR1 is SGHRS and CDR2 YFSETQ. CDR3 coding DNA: TGCGCCAGCAGCTTGGGAGATTGGGTGTACCAAGAGACCCAGTACTTC. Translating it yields CASSLGDWVYQETQYF.

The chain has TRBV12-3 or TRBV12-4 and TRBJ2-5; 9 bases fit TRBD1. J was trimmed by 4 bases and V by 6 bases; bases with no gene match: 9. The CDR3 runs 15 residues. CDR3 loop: CASRGQGIGGETQYF. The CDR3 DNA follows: TGTGCCAGCAGAGGACAGGGGATAGGTGGAGAGACCCAGTACTTC.